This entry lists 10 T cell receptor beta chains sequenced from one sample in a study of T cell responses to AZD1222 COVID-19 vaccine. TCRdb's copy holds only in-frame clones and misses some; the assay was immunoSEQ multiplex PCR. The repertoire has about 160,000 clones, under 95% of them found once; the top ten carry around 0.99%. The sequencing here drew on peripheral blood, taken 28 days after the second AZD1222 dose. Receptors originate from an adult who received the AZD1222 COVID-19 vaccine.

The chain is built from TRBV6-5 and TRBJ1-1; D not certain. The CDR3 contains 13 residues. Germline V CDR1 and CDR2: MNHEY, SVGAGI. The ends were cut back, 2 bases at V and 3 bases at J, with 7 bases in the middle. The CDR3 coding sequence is TGTGCCAGCAGTTACAATCAAGACACTGAAGCTTTCTTT. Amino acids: CASSYNQDTEAFF.

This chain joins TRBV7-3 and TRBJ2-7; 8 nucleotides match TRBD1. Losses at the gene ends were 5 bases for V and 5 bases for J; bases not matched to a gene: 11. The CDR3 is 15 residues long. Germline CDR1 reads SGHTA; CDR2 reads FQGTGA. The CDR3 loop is CASSPGTDRAHEQYF. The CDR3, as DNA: TGTGCCAGCAGCCCAGGGACGGACAGGGCCCACGAGCAGTACTTC.

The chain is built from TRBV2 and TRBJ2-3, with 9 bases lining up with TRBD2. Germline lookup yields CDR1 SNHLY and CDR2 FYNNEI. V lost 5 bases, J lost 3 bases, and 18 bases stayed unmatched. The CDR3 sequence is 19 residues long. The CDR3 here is CASSLSPPDFSGGTDTQYF. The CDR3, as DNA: TGTGCCAGCAGTCTAAGCCCCCCCGACTTTAGCGGGGGTACAGATACGCAGTATTTT.

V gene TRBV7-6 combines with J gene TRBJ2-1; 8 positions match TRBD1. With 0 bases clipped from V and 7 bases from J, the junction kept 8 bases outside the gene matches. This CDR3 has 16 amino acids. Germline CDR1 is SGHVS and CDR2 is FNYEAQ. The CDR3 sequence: CASSLAPGTGRNEQFF. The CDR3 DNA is TGTGCCAGCAGCTTAGCGCCCGGGACAGGTAGAAATGAGCAGTTCTTC.

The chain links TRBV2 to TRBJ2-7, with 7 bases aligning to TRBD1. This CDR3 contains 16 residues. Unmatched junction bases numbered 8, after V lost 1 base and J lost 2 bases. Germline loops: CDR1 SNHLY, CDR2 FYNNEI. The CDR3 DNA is TGTGCCAGCAGTGAAGGAGGACAGGCATTCCCCTACGAGCAGTACTTC. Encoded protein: CASSEGGQAFPYEQYF.

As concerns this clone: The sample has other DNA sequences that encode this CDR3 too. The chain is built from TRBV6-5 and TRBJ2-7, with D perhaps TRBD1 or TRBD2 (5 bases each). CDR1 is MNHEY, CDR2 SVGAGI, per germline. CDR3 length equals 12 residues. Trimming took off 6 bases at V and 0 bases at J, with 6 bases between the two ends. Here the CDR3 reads CASRGTSYEQYF. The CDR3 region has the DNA TGTGCCAGCAGGGGGACCTCCTACGAGCAGTACTTC.

CDR3 sequence: CASGLSSGGANEQFF. Here the CDR3 DNA reads TGTGCTAGTGGTTTGTCGAGCGGGGGGGCAAATGAGCAGTTCTTC. The rearrangement links TRBV12-5 to TRBJ2-1; 10 bases map to TRBD2. J gave up 7 bases and V 2 bases, and 5 bases lay outside the gene matches. This CDR3 region has 15 residues. Per the germline V gene, CDR1 is LGHNT and CDR2 is FRNRAP.

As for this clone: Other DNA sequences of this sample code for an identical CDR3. The DNA for the CDR3 is TGTGCCAGCAGCGTAGGATCTGGGGCCAACGTCCTGACTTTC. It translates to CASSVGSGANVLTF. The chain carries TRBV9 and TRBJ2-6; no clear D gene. The germline CDR1 and CDR2 sequences are SGDLS and YYNGEE. CDR3 size: 14 residues. V was cut by 0 bases and J by 1 base, with 2 bases left in between.

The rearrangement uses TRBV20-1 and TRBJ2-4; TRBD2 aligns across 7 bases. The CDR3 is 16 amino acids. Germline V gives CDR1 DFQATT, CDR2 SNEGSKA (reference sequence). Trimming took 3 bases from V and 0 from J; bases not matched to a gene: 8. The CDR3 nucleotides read TGCAGTGCTAGTTCTTTAGCGGGTTTAGCCAAAAACATTCAGTACTTC. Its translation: CSASSLAGLAKNIQYF.

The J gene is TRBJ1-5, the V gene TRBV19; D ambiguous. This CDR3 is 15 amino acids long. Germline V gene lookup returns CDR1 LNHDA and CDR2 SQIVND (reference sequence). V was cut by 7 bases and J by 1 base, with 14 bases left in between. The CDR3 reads CASKALLGSNQPQHF. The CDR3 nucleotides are TGTGCCAGTAAGGCACTCCTGGGGAGCAATCAGCCCCAGCATTTT.